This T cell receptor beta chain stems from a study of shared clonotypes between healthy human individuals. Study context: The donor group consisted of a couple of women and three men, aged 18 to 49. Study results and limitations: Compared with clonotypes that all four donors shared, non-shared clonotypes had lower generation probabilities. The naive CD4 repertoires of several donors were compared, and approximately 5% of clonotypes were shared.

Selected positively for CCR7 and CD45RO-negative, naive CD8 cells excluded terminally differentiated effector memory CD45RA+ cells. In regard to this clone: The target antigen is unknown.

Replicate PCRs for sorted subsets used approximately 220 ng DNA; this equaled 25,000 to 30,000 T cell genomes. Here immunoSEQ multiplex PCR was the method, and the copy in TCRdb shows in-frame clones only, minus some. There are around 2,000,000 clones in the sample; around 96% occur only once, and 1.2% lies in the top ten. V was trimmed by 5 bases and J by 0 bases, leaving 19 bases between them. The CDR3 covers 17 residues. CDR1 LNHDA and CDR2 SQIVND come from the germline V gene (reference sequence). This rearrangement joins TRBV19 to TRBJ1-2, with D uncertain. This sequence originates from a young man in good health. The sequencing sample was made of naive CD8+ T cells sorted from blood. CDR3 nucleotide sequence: TGTGCCAGTAGTTCCAGCGGGTCCGATTTAGCTAACTATGGCTACACCTTC. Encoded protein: CASSSSGSDLANYGYTF.